This T cell receptor beta chain was observed in a study of shared clonotypes between healthy human individuals. Assay: immunoSEQ multiplex PCR; the TCRdb copy retains only in-frame clones and omits some. This sample has a few million clones, with approximately 95% found just once. Partitioning of CD4+ cells yielded a CD45RA+ naive subset and a CD45RA-negative memory subset. The sample taken for sequencing was naive CD4+ T cells from PBMCs. The sample's subset: CD45RA+ positively selected. The sequence derives from a man younger than 35 in good health. Some clones in this sample may be carry-over from other donors' samples.

In DNA, the CDR3 is TGTGCCAGCCACAGCGGGAGTCCCTACGAGCAGTACTTC. It specifies CASHSGSPYEQYF. This chain links TRBV6-5 with TRBJ2-7; 8 positions agree with TRBD2. The CDR3 covers 13 residues. V dropped 8 bases and J dropped 2; count of bases not matched to a gene: 5. The germline CDR1 and CDR2 sequences are MNHEY and SVGAGI.